Listed below are T cell receptor beta chains from one sample, sequenced in a study of T cell responses to AZD1222 COVID-19 vaccine. TCRdb's table, derived via immunoSEQ multiplex PCR, lists solely in-frame clones and lacks some. The sample has some 100,000 clones, 86% seen once. Sequences were derived from peripheral blood, sampled on day 0 of AZD1222 vaccination. Receptors were obtained from an adult in good health. The CDR3 runs from the conserved cysteine through the conserved F or W. The order of the fields is clone size, V gene, D gene, J gene, CDR3 protein, CDR3 DNA. The D gene is left open where the match is weak. The size of a clone is reported for some rows only, either as once, few or many, or as a class for expanded clones.

size: NA; V: TRBV7-9; D: TRBD1; J: TRBJ2-2; CDR3: CASSSRDRYYTGELFF; DNA: TGTGCCAGCAGCTCCCGGGACAGGTACTACACCGGGGAGCTGTTTTTT
size: NA; V: TRBV11-2; D: NA; J: TRBJ1-2; CDR3: CASSLDLRQIYGYTF; DNA: TGTGCCAGCAGCTTAGATCTTAGGCAAATCTATGGCTACACCTTC
size: NA; V: TRBV5-5; D: NA; J: TRBJ2-7; CDR3: CASSLALVAAYEQYF; DNA: TGTGCCAGCAGCTTGGCCTTGGTAGCGGCCTACGAGCAGTACTTC
size: NA; V: TRBV2; D: NA; J: TRBJ2-1; CDR3: CASSVNFQDRGLLTGDNEQFF; DNA: TGTGCCAGCAGTGTTAATTTCCAGGACAGAGGCCTTCTTACGGGGGACAATGAGCAGTTCTTC
size: NA; V: TRBV19; D: NA; J: TRBJ1-3; CDR3: CASSSGRISGNTIYF; DNA: TGTGCCAGTAGTAGCGGCCGGATCTCTGGAAACACCATATATTTT
size: NA; V: TRBV28; D: NA; J: TRBJ2-4; CDR3: CASSSLTVEGVGKRIQYF; DNA: TGTGCCAGCAGTTCCCTGACAGTTGAGGGGGTGGGTAAGAGGATTCAGTACTTC
size: NA; V: TRBV5-1; D: TRBD1; J: TRBJ2-7; CDR3: CASSLGAGGLTYEQYF; DNA: TGCGCCAGCAGCTTGGGGGCAGGGGGCCTGACCTACGAGCAGTACTTC
size: NA; V: TRBV6-5; D: NA; J: TRBJ1-5; CDR3: CASSSGVAGNQPQHF; DNA: TGTGCCAGCAGTTCTGGCGTCGCAGGCAATCAGCCCCAGCATTTT
size: once; V: TRBV6-5; D: NA; J: TRBJ1-2; CDR3: CASTPAWRVYGYTF; DNA: TGTGCCAGCACCCCCGCCTGGCGGGTCTATGGCTACACCTTC
size: NA; V: TRBV19; D: NA; J: TRBJ1-1; CDR3: CASDSGRPGAFF; DNA: TGTGCCAGTGACTCAGGTCGCCCCGGGGCTTTCTTT
size: NA; V: TRBV12-5; D: NA; J: TRBJ1-2; CDR3: CASGLVLIPRRAPYGYTF; DNA: TGTGCTAGTGGTTTGGTATTGATCCCCCGCAGGGCTCCCTATGGCTACACCTTC
size: NA; V: TRBV3-1/TRBV3-2; D: TRBD1; J: TRBJ1-1; CDR3: CASSHLQGANTEAFF; DNA: TGTGCCAGCAGCCACCTACAGGGGGCAAACACTGAAGCTTTCTTT